This T cell receptor (beta chain) was found in a study of spatial heterogeneity in lung cancer. Looking at the study overall: Bulk RNA-seq from matched material yielded a T cell module score that correlated strongly with TCR transcript counts in tumor regions. Raw sequencing reads included, on average, more than 8.5 appearances of each unique TCR and UMI combination.

Broader study findings: The number of expanded tumor alpha and beta chains correlated with mutation number.

This CDR3 comprises 16 residues. V was shortened by 3 bases and J by 5 bases, with 15 bases between the two germline ends. Germline V gene sequence: CDR1 SGDLS, CDR2 YYNGEE. The time point: sample taken at primary tumor resection. Around 70 TRACERx patients with early, untreated non-small cell lung cancer donated samples. Unsorted tumor, nontumor lung tissue or cryopreserved PBMC supplied the whole RNA. This clonotype showed up many times. The antigen remains undetermined. The library was designed around alpha chains, so this beta chain is a stray read whose abundance carries little weight. TCRdb re-called the 5' RACE reads through MiXCR, storing one row per CDR3 protein. The sample consists of thousands of distinct CDR3 sequences, 14% of them appearing once.

The chain carries TRBV9 and TRBJ1-6, with D possibly being TRBD1 (5 bases). The sample here was lung tumor tissue, taken at surgery. The receptor's source is a male donor with early-stage non-small cell lung cancer. The CDR3 region is CASSERDSRDNSPLHF. Here the CDR3 DNA reads TGTGCCAGCAGCGAAAGGGACTCCCGCGATAATTCACCCCTCCACTTT.